This TCR beta chain emerged from a study of cytomegalovirus exposure and HLA in healthy donors. Researchers ran the PCR with 60 Vbeta and 13 Jbeta primers. TCRdb's copy holds only in-frame clones and misses some; the assay was immunoSEQ multiplex PCR. The table includes 220,000 or so clones, approximately 78% detected once. All donors participated as healthy donors of bone marrow. With regard to this clone: Its target is not known.

This CDR3 region has 15 residues. Germline V gene lookup returns CDR1 SGHDT and CDR2 YYEEEE. Trimming took 7 bases from V and 0 from J; bases not matched to a gene: 8. Overall study findings and caveats: A later analysis by the authors found several of the most significant clusters apparently linked to common viral pathogens. An analysis was carried out later, and it reportedly showed fewer N-insertions in an Asian-associated ancestry cluster than the approximately 710-donor mean. Overall, approximately 150 TCR beta chains were annotated as cytomegalovirus-associated.

The sequence derives from a woman aged 40 to 50 in good health and CMV-seronegative. Material for sequencing was PBMCs. The chain couples TRBV5-6 to TRBJ2-3, with 7 bases aligning to TRBD2. The CDR3 DNA reads as TGTGCCAGCTTCGGAGCGGGGCTAAGCACAGATACGCAGTATTTT. Residues: CASFGAGLSTDTQYF.